These 25 T cell receptor beta chains share one sample of origin, sequenced in a study of Ad26.COV2.S vaccination and SARS-CoV-2 variants. Data came from immunoSEQ multiplex PCR; TCRdb stores just in-frame clones and leaves some out. The sample contains 350,000 to 450,000 clones, about 88% of which appear only once. Treatment meaning: around 19 received Ad26.COV2.S at low or high dose, single or two shots; about five received placebo; per-sample allocation not given. Sampling took place 63 days after the first vaccine or placebo injection. This specimen consisted of peripheral blood, obtained in a trial of Ad26.COV2.S vaccine versus placebo. These receptors were taken from a person aged 18-60 years who received the Ad26.COV2.S COVID-19 vaccine or a placebo.

This clone was recorded a few times. V usage is TRBV14 and J usage is TRBJ2-2, with 7 positions matching TRBD2. Germline lookup yields CDR1 SGHDN and CDR2 FVKESK. The CDR3 runs to 16 residues. The V and J ends lost 1 base and 4 bases, in that order; junction bases with no gene match: 6. CDR3 sequence (DNA): TGTGCCAGCAGCCAAGTGGGGCGGGAGCGCACCGGGGAGCTGTTTTTT. Its translation: CASSQVGRERTGELFF.

The J gene is TRBJ2-3, the V gene TRBV11-2; no firm D call. Trimming pared 0 bases from V and 6 bases from J, leaving 7 bases between. The CDR3 totals 13 residues. Per the germline V gene, CDR1 is SGHAT and CDR2 is FQNNGV. The CDR3 DNA is TGTGCCAGCAGCTTAGACAGGTTGGATACGCAGTATTTT. Its protein product is CASSLDRLDTQYF.

The rearrangement joins TRBV15 to TRBJ1-5; 7 positions agree with TRBD1. The length of the CDR3 is 12 residues. Per the germline V gene, CDR1 is LNHNV and CDR2 is YYDKDF (reference sequence). The V gene end was trimmed by 5 bases and the J gene end by 12 bases; junction bases not matched to a gene: 7. CDR3 sequence (DNA): TGTGCCACCAGCTTGGACAGGTCGGACCAGCATTTT. Residues: CATSLDRSDQHF.

The chain uses TRBV7-2 and TRBJ2-3; 9 bases line up with TRBD2. Germline V lookup: CDR1 SGHTA, CDR2 FQGNSA. CDR3 length: 18 amino acids. Losses at the gene ends were 5 bases for V and 2 bases for J; bases not matched to a gene: 14. In DNA form, the CDR3 reads TGTGCCAGCAGCCACTCTTTAGTAGGCGGGAGGGTCACAGATACGCAGTATTTT. As protein: CASSHSLVGGRVTDTQYF.

This clone is a singleton in its sample. V usage is TRBV6-1 and J usage is TRBJ1-5; 9 bases fit TRBD1. Looked up from germline, CDR1 is MNHNS and CDR2 is SASEGT. This CDR3 has 20 amino acids. The junction had 14 bases not matched to a gene; V was cut back by 0 bases and J by 2 bases. The CDR3 bases are TGTGCCAGCAGTGAAGCGCTTCGGGACAGGGTGGGGTTCGGCAATCAGCCCCAGCATTTT. The encoded protein is CASSEALRDRVGFGNQPQHF.

The rearrangement uses TRBV18 and TRBJ2-1; D uncertain. Trimming removed 0 bases from V and 8 bases from J, with 14 bases in between. The CDR3 extends over 15 amino acids. In germline, CDR1 is KGHSH, CDR2 LQKENI. For the CDR3, the DNA is TGTGCCAGCTCACCACCGGGATTGTACCGCGATGAGCAGTTCTTC. Encoded protein: CASSPPGLYRDEQFF.

The chain combines TRBV6-5 with TRBJ2-1; D gene unclear. Trimming shortened V by 2 bases and J by 5 bases, and 7 bases separated the two germline ends. CDR1 and CDR2 (germline): MNHEY, SVGAGI. CDR3 length equals 13 residues. CDR3 amino acids: CASSYRRNNEQFF. The CDR3 nucleotides are TGTGCCAGCAGTTACCGGAGAAACAATGAGCAGTTCTTC.

The rearrangement uses TRBV7-9 and TRBJ1-1; D gene unclear. The CDR3 is made up of 13 amino acids. The germline CDR1 and CDR2 sequences are SEHNR and FQNEAQ (reference sequence). Trimming removed 4 bases from V and 2 bases from J, with 8 bases in between. CDR3 sequence: CASSYQGNTEAFF. CDR3 nucleotide sequence: TGTGCCAGCAGCTACCAAGGAAACACTGAAGCTTTCTTT.

This chain links TRBV6-2 or TRBV6-3 with TRBJ2-7; D gene ambiguous. Trimming took 3 bases from V and 1 from J, leaving 10 bases between them. The length of the CDR3 is 14 residues. Germline V gene data show CDR1 as MNHEY and CDR2 as SVGEGT. CDR3 loop: CASSYPPRSYEQYF. In nucleotides, the CDR3 is TGTGCCAGCAGTTATCCCCCTAGATCCTACGAGCAGTACTTC.

The chain carries TRBV18 and TRBJ2-7; possible D gene TRBD2, 6 bases. From germline, CDR1 is KGHSH and CDR2 LQKENI. The germline V and J ends were trimmed by 4 bases and 0 bases, with 10 bases remaining between them. This CDR3 has 14 residues. The CDR3: CASSLTRGSYEQYF. CDR3 nucleotides: TGTGCCAGCTCACTGACTAGGGGCTCCTACGAGCAGTACTTC.

The chain carries TRBV6-5 and TRBJ2-3, with 7 bases fitting TRBD2. This CDR3 comprises 14 residues. Germline V gene lookup returns CDR1 MNHEY and CDR2 SVGAGI. V lost 6 bases, J lost 2 bases, and 5 bases stayed unmatched. The CDR3 bases are TGTGCCAGCAGGGGAGGGAGGTTCACAGATACGCAGTATTTT. It codes for CASRGGRFTDTQYF.

The rearrangement links TRBV7-2 to TRBJ2-7, with a tentative D call TRBD2 (6 bases). Germline V gene data show CDR1 as SGHTA and CDR2 as FQGNSA. Trimming pared 1 base from V and 7 bases from J, leaving 14 bases between. The CDR3 has 14 residues. CDR3 DNA: TGTGCCAGCAGCTTAGATCCCCTAGCGAGGGAGCAGTACTTC. Translating it yields CASSLDPLAREQYF.

The V call is TRBV7-6, the J call TRBJ2-7, with D tentatively TRBD2 (8 bases). This CDR3 has 15 amino acids. CDR1 is SGHVS and CDR2 is FNYEAQ in the germline V gene. With 0 bases removed from V and 2 bases from J, the gap between germline ends came to 11 bases. Here the CDR3 reads CASSLAGRGPYEQYF. For the CDR3, the DNA is TGTGCCAGCAGCTTAGCCGGGAGGGGGCCCTACGAGCAGTACTTC.

V is TRBV5-1 and J is TRBJ2-3; D gene uncertain. V was shortened by 0 bases and J by 3 bases, with 14 bases between the two germline ends. The CDR3 spans 16 residues. CDR1 and CDR2 (germline): SGHRS, YFSETQ. For the CDR3, the DNA is TGCGCCAGCAGCTTGGAAGCTGATCTTAGGACAGATACGCAGTATTTT. Translated, it gives CASSLEADLRTDTQYF.

This clone is a singleton in its sample. V usage is TRBV28 and J usage is TRBJ1-1; 7 positions agree with TRBD1. V was clipped by 4 bases and J by 1 base; unmatched bases: 0. The CDR3 sequence is 13 residues long. Looked up from germline, CDR1 is MDHEN and CDR2 is SYDVKM. The CDR3 region has the DNA TGTGCCAGCAGTTGGACAGGGAACACTGAAGCTTTCTTT. Translation: CASSWTGNTEAFF.

The chain's CDR3 is CASSRPGTGVSLNTGELFF. The CDR3 DNA reads as TGTGCCAGCAGCAGACCCGGGACAGGGGTCTCCCTGAACACCGGGGAGCTGTTTTTT. This sequence joins TRBV7-9 and TRBJ2-2; 10 nucleotides align to TRBD1. CDR3 length: 19 amino acids. CDR1 is SEHNR, CDR2 FQNEAQ, per germline (reference sequence). The trim removed 5 bases at V and 1 base at J, leaving 13 bases unmatched.

Worth noting for this clone: Within the sample, other DNA sequences also encode this same CDR3. The chain recombines TRBV30 with TRBJ1-5; no firm D call. This CDR3 contains 13 residues. Germline CDR1 GTSNPN, CDR2 SVGIG (reference sequence). Between the trimmed V and J ends, which lost 1 base and 0 bases, there was a span of 4 bases. CDR3 region: CAWSGDSNQPQHF. CDR3 DNA sequence: TGTGCCTGGAGTGGGGATAGCAATCAGCCCCAGCATTTT.

The chain joins TRBV6-1 to TRBJ1-2, with D uncertain. V lost 0 bases to trimming and J lost 4 bases, with 3 bases between them. The CDR3 is 12 residues long. In germline, CDR1 is MNHNS, CDR2 SASEGT. The chain's CDR3 is CASSEASYGYTF. For the CDR3, the DNA is TGTGCCAGCAGTGAAGCCAGCTATGGCTACACCTTC.

With regard to this clone: Other nucleotide sequences in the sample specify the same CDR3. The V call is TRBV7-9, the J call TRBJ1-2; D might be TRBD1 (6 bases). V was shortened by 3 bases and J by 8 bases, with 10 bases between the two germline ends. The CDR3 consists of 12 residues. The germline V gene has CDR1 SEHNR and CDR2 FQNEAQ (reference sequence). The CDR3 region has the DNA TGTGCCAGCAGCTTTAACAGGGACGGCTACACCTTC. Translated: CASSFNRDGYTF.

The J gene is TRBJ1-1, the V gene TRBV11-3; tentatively, D is TRBD1 (6 bases). In germline, CDR1 is SGHNT, CDR2 YENEEA. The CDR3 is made up of 15 amino acids. V was trimmed by 3 bases and J by 1 base, leaving 12 bases between them. CDR3 sequence: CASSFGGRQNTEAFF. In nucleotides, the CDR3 is TGTGCCAGCAGCTTTGGGGGCAGGCAGAACACTGAAGCTTTCTTT.

The genes are TRBV27 and TRBJ1-6; D remains ambiguous. The CDR3 totals 13 residues. Germline V gene sequence: CDR1 MNHEY, CDR2 SMNVEV (reference sequence). The ends were cut back, 5 bases at V and 9 bases at J, with 11 bases in the middle. The CDR3 DNA sequence: TGTGCCAGCAGTCTAGGACGGAGTTCACCCCTCCACTTT. Translation: CASSLGRSSPLHF.

The table lists this clone with a few counts. The chain recombines TRBV18 with TRBJ1-6; no clear D. CDR1 and CDR2 from the germline V gene are KGHSH and LQKENI. V lost 6 bases to trimming and J lost 7 bases, with 16 bases between them. The CDR3 length is 15 residues. The CDR3 nucleotides read TGTGCCAGCTCCTTCATGGACGGAAGGAATTCACCCCTCCACTTT. Its protein product is CASSFMDGRNSPLHF.

The chain has TRBV28 and TRBJ1-1; D not resolved. Trimming cost V 6 bases and J 0 bases, with 11 bases left between them. The CDR3 contains 14 residues. Germline CDR1 MDHEN, CDR2 SYDVKM. The CDR3 DNA reads as TGTGCCAGCAGACCCGCGGGGATGAACACTGAAGCTTTCTTT. This sequence encodes CASRPAGMNTEAFF.

The V call is TRBV15, the J call TRBJ1-2, with TRBD1 matching 11 bases. This CDR3 contains 16 residues. Germline assignment: CDR1 LNHNV and CDR2 YYDKDF (reference sequence). V shed 5 bases, J shed 4 bases, and the junction held 9 bases outside the gene matches. The CDR3 here is CATSALGQGGGYGYTF. In DNA, the CDR3 is TGTGCCACCAGCGCCCTGGGACAGGGGGGAGGCTATGGCTACACCTTC.

This clone was detected only once. This may come from a read error, since a much larger clone is one base off. The gene calls are TRBV6-4 and TRBJ1-6; no clear D. CDR3 length equals 13 residues. V shed 2 bases and J shed 7 bases, with 6 bases lying between them. Germline values: CDR1 MRHNA, CDR2 SNTAGT. For the CDR3, the DNA is TGTGCCAGCAGTGACAGGGAAAATTCACCCCTCCACTTT. This translates into CASSDRENSPLHF.